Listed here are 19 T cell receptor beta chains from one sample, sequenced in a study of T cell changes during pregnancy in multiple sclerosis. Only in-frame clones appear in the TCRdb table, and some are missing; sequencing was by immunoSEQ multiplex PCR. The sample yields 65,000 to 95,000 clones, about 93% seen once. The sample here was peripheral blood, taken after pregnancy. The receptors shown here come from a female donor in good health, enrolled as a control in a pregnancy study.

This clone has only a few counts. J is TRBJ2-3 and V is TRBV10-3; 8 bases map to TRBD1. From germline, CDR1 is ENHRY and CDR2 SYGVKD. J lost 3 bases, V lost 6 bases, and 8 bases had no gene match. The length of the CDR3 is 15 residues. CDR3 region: CAIRAGQGETDTQYF. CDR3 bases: TGTGCCATCAGGGCCGGACAGGGAGAGACAGATACGCAGTATTTT.

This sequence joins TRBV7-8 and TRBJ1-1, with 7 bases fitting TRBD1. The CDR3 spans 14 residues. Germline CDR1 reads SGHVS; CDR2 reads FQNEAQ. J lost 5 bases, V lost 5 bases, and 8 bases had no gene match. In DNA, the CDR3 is TGTGCCAGCAGCCCGCAAACAGGGGTGACTGAAGCTTTCTTT. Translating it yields CASSPQTGVTEAFF.

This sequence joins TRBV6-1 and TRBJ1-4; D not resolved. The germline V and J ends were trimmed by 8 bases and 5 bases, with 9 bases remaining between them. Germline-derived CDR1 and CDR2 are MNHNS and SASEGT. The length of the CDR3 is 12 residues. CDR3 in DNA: TGTGCCAGCGCGAAACGAAATGAAAAACTGTTTTTT. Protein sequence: CASAKRNEKLFF.

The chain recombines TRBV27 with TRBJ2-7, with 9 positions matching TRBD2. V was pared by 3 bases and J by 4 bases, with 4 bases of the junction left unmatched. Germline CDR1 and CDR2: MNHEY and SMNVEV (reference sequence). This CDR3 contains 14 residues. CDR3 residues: CASSFVAGAYEQYF. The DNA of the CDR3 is TGTGCCAGCAGTTTCGTAGCGGGGGCTTACGAGCAGTACTTC.

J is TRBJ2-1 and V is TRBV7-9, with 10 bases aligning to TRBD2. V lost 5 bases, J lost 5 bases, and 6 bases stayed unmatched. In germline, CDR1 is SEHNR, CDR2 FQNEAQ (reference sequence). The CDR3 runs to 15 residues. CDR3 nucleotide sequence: TGTGCCAGCAGCCCCGGGACTAGCGCAAACAATGAGCAGTTCTTC. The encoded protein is CASSPGTSANNEQFF.

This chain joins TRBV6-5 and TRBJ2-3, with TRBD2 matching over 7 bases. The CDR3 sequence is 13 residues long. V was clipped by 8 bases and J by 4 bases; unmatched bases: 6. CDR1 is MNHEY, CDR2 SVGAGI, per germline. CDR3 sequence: CASWGGAPDTQYF. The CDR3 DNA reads TGTGCCAGCTGGGGAGGGGCCCCAGATACGCAGTATTTT.

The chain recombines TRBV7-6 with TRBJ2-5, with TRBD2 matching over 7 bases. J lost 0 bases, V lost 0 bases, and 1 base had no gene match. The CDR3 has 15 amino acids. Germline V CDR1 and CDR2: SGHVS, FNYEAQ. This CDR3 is CASSLAGGDQETQYF. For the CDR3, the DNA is TGTGCCAGCAGCTTAGCGGGGGGGGACCAAGAGACCCAGTACTTC. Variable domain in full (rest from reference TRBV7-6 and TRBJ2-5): GAGVSQSPRYKVTKRGQDVALRCDPISGHVSLYWYRQALGQGPEFLTYFNYEAQQDKSGLPNDRFSAERPEGSISTLTIQRTEQRDSAMYRCASSLAGGDQETQYFGPGTRLLVL.

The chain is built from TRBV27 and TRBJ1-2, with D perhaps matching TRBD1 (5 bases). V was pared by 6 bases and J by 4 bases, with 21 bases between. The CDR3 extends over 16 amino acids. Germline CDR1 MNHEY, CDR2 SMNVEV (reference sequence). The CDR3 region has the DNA TGTGCCAGCAGGCCTGGGGCCGCGCTTGTTCGCTATGGCTACACCTTC. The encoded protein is CASRPGAALVRYGYTF.

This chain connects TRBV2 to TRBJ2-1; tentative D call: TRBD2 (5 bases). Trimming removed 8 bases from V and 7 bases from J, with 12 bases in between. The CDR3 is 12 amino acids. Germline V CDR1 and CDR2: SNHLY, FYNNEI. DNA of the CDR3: TGTGCCAGCCAAAGGGAGACGAATGAGCAGTTCTTC. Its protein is CASQRETNEQFF.

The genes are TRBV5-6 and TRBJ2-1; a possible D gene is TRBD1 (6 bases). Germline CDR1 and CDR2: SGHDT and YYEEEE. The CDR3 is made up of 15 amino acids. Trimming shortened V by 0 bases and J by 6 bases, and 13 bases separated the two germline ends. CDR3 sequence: CASSLERTAINEQFF. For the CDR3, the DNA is TGTGCCAGCAGCTTGGAGAGGACAGCCATCAATGAGCAGTTCTTC.

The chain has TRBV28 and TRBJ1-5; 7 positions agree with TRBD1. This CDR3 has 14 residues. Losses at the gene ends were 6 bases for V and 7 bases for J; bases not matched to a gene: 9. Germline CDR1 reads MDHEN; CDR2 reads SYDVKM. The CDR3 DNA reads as TGTGCCAGCAGAACGACAGGGTACCGCCAGCCCCAGCATTTT. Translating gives CASRTTGYRQPQHF. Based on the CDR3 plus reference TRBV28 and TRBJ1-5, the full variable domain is DVKVTQSSRYLVKRTGEKVFLECVQDMDHENMFWYRQDPGLGLRLIYFSYDVKMKEKGDIPEGYSVSREKKERFSLILESASTNQTSMYLCASRTTGYRQPQHFGDGTRLSIL.

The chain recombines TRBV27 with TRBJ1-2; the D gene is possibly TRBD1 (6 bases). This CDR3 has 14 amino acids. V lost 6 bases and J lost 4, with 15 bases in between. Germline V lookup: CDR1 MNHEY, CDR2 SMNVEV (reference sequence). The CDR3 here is CASRGPGQPYGYTF. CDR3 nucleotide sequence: TGTGCCAGCAGGGGGCCAGGACAGCCCTATGGCTACACCTTC.

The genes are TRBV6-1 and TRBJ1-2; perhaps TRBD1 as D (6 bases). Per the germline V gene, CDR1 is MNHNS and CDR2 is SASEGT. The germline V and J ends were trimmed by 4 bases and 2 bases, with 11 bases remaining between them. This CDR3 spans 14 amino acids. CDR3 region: CASSARQGNYGYTF. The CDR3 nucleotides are TGTGCCAGCAGTGCCCGTCAGGGGAACTATGGCTACACCTTC.

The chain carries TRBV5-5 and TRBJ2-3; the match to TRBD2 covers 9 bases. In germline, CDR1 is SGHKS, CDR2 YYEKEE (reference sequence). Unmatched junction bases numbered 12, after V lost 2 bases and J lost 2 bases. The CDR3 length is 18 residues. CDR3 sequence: CASSFPSGTSFFTDTQYF. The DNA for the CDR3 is TGTGCCAGCAGCTTCCCTTCCGGGACTAGCTTTTTCACAGATACGCAGTATTTT.

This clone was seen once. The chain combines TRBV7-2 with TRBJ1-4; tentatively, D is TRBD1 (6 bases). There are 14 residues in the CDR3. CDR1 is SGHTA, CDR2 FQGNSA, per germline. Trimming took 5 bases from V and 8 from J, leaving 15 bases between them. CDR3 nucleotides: TGTGCCAGCAGCCCGAGGGGGGGGCAGGAAAAACTGTTTTTT. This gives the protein CASSPRGGQEKLFF.

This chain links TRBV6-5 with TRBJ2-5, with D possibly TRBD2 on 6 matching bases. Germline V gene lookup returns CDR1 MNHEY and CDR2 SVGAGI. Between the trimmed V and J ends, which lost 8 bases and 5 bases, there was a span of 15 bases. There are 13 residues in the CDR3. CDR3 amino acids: CASQTRGTETQYF. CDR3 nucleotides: TGTGCCAGCCAAACGCGGGGTACGGAGACCCAGTACTTC.

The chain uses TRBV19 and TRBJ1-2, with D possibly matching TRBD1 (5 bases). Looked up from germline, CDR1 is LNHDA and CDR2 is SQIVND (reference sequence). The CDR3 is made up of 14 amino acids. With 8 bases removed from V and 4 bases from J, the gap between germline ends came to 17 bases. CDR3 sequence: CASVGRAVGYGYTF. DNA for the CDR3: TGTGCCAGTGTCGGCAGGGCGGTAGGCTATGGCTACACCTTC.

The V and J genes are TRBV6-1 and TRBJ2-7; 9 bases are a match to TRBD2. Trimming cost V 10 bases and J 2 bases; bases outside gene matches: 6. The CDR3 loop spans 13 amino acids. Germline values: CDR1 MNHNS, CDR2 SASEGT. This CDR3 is CATGGGRAYEQYF. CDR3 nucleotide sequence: TGTGCCACCGGCGGCGGGAGGGCCTACGAGCAGTACTTC.

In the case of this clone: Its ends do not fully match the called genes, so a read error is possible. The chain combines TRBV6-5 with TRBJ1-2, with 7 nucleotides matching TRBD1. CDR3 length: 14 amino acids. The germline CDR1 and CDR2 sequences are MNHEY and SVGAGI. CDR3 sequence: CASSYKGALIQITF. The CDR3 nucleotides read TGTGCCAGCAGTTACAAGGGGGCGTTAATCCAAATAACGTTC.